This TCR beta chain was sequenced during a study of T-cell reconstitution after alpha-beta-depleted transplantation in children. A TCRbeta library incorporating unique molecular identifiers was prepared. TCRdb ran MiXCR on the PCR reads and lists one entry per CDR3 protein. The profile shows 700,000 to 850,000 distinct CDR3 sequences, approximately 15% of them singletons. This clonotype was seen only a few times. Trimming left V 6 bases short and J 2 bases short, with 8 bases between. CDR1 and CDR2 from the germline V gene are SGHRS and YFSETQ. This CDR3 has 12 amino acids. The V and J genes are TRBV5-1 and TRBJ1-1; D call uncertain. The source of this sequence is a male patient between 5 and 17 years old who had a stem cell transplant for acute lymphoblastic leukemia, so the T cells may come from the graft donor. The sample here was PBMCs, mostly from graft donor cells, taken 360 days after TCRalphabeta/CD19-depleted stem cell transplant. The CDR3 DNA sequence: TGCGCCAGCAACTCGGGCAACACTGAAGCTTTCTTT. Encoded protein: CASNSGNTEAFF.